This paragraph covers one T cell receptor beta chain sequence. Its antigen specificity is not known. Base qualities were left out, and no much larger clone turns up one base away. The data were obtained in a study of T cell responses to AZD1222 COVID-19 vaccine (dated by TCRdb to about 2021). Background on the whole study: AZD1222 recipients whose second dose came at about 4 weeks and those whose second dose came at about 12 weeks were combined into one group, since spike-specific TCR depth and breadth did not differ between the two schedules. Trial participants were enrolled by age into subgroups of 18-55, 56-69 and 70-plus years, and around 150, 28 and 57 TCR-sequenced participants, respectively, were included in these subgroups. A total of just over 230 trial participants underwent TCR sequencing, of whom about 200 received two doses of AZD1222 and some 26 received two doses of the MenACWY control vaccine. Overall study outcomes, separate from this receptor: Participants were mostly white British, with more females than males. The authors suggested clonal diversity may have been underestimated. Only six AZD1222 recipients were SARS-CoV-2 seropositive at baseline, limiting conclusions about previously exposed vaccinees. A significant rise in spike-specific TCR breadth and depth was observed after two AZD1222 doses relative to day 0 and relative to MenACWY recipients. Reportedly, close to half of the unique spike-specific TCRs recognized epitopes lying outside the regions that are mutated in the B.1.351 and B.1.1.7 variants. The 56-69-year group was small, and its depth increase did not reach significance, likely because of low power. No day 14 peak-response samples were available, so repertoires were characterized only after the peak T cell response. CD4 TCRs associated with the vaccine covered the entire spike protein, and the dominant responses were in regions 160-218 and 743-854.

The CDR3 regions of human TCRbeta chains were analyzed by immunosequencing. Turning to the authors' computational methods: Repertoire TCRs were matched against a reference library of SARS-CoV-2-specific TCRs generated with the MIRA antigen-specificity platform. Breadth was defined as the fraction of unique TCRs that were SARS-CoV-2-associated. Depth was defined as the fraction of total T cells that were SARS-CoV-2-associated. Each spike-specific TCR was assigned to its reactive spike region and to a CD4 or CD8 class using the MIRA data. Log10-transformed breadth and depth values were compared by one-way ANOVA with Sidak's multiple comparisons tests. The immuneACCESS repertoire file appears here via TCRdb, limited to in-frame rearrangements. These files lack a portion of the clones; in checked studies, under half of the deficit traces to unresolved V genes, and the cause of the others is not known. V and J calls plus clone size are reproduced from that table; the DNA served to infer D and trimming. The sample profile shows approximately 94,000 clones; 92% of them were found once. The ten top clones hold around 1.7% of the sample.

Reading the label with the study, this specimen's time point is: baseline before first vaccination. Vaccinee samples were obtained from the UK trials COV001 and COV002, which included a single-blind randomized controlled phase 2/3 trial of AZD1222 (ChAdOx1 nCoV-19) in healthy adults. For TCRbeta chain sequencing, PBMC samples were collected from trial participants at day 0 and at day 28 after the second dose. For CDR1 and CDR2, the germline V gene lists KGHSH and LQKENI. Deletion took 2 bases off V and 8 bases off J, with a span of 13 bases between the germline ends. From its cysteine to its phenylalanine, the CDR3 spans 15 amino acids. The entry retains the CDR3 DNA only, 45 bases that are in frame from base 1.

The source was peripheral blood, collected on day 0 of AZD1222 vaccination. This clonotype was sampled from an adult in good health. The chain links TRBV18 with TRBJ1-6, with no D gene named confidently. The CDR3 is CASSPSAQRHSPLHF. The bases are TGTGCCAGCTCACCATCAGCCCAGCGGCATTCACCCCTCCACTTT.